Shown below are 21 T cell receptor beta chains from a single sample sequenced in a study of patients and donors after allogeneic stem cell transplantation. TCRdb re-called the RT-PCR reads through MiXCR, storing one row per CDR3 protein. The table has about 960,000 distinct CDR3 sequences, roughly 18% seen once; the top ten hold around 6%. The sequencing sample was made of blood, either unsorted or a sorted T cell fraction (not recorded which). These receptor sequences come from a human donor who was either an allogeneic HSCT recipient or a stem cell or donor lymphocyte infusion donor (not recorded which). It is not recorded whose cells these are; they may come from a transplant donor.

This clonotype was counted ten times or more. The J gene is TRBJ1-2, the V gene TRBV29-1, with a weak D call TRBD1 (6 bases). Germline CDR1 is SQVTM and CDR2 is ANQGSEA. Trimming cost V 4 bases and J 4 bases, with 13 bases left between them. CDR3 length: 13 amino acids. CDR3 residues: CSVGHRDIYGYTF. The CDR3, as DNA: TGCAGCGTTGGCCACCGGGACATCTATGGCTACACCTTC.

This clonotype was seen more than once but under ten times. The genes are TRBV6-5 and TRBJ2-7, with no clear D. CDR1 is MNHEY and CDR2 is SVGAGI in the germline V gene. The CDR3 contains 13 residues. V was trimmed by 2 bases and J by 3 bases, leaving 8 bases between them. The CDR3 sequence: CASSYGEFYEQYF. CDR3 sequence (DNA): TGTGCCAGCAGTTACGGAGAGTTCTACGAGCAGTACTTC.

This clonotype showed up just a few times. The J gene is TRBJ1-2, the V gene TRBV19; TRBD1 might be the D (5 bases). V was pared by 4 bases and J by 4 bases, with 13 bases between. Germline V gene data show CDR1 as LNHDA and CDR2 as SQIVND (reference sequence). The CDR3 runs to 14 residues. CDR3 nucleotide sequence: TGTGCCAGTAGTACCGACCCAGGGAGCTATGGCTACACCTTC. Translated: CASSTDPGSYGYTF.

The J gene is TRBJ2-3, the V gene TRBV10-3, with D unclear. The CDR3 sequence is 13 residues long. Per the germline V gene, CDR1 is ENHRY and CDR2 is SYGVKD. Trimming removed 2 bases at V and 6 bases at J, with 9 bases between. Here the CDR3 reads CAISERPGDTQYF. As DNA, the CDR3 is TGTGCCATCAGTGAGCGGCCCGGGGATACGCAGTATTTT.

This clonotype turned up a few times. This rearrangement joins TRBV5-1 to TRBJ2-3, with D perhaps matching TRBD1 (6 bases). Germline lookup yields CDR1 SGHRS and CDR2 YFSETQ. V lost 8 bases, J lost 2 bases, and 15 bases lay in between. The CDR3 spans 14 residues. CDR3 nucleotides: TGCGCCAGTTACAGGGAGCAATACACAGATACGCAGTATTTT. Its protein is CASYREQYTDTQYF.

This clonotype was found many times. The gene calls are TRBV12-3 or TRBV12-4 and TRBJ2-2; D is unresolved. CDR3 length: 15 amino acids. The V end was cut by 3 bases, the J end by 6 bases, with 14 bases between. The CDR3 coding sequence is TGTGCCAGCAGTTTTTACTCCTCCGTGCCCGGGGAGCTGTTTTTT. It specifies CASSFYSSVPGELFF.

The genes are TRBV5-6 and TRBJ1-1, with 8 bases aligning to TRBD1. The CDR3 totals 12 residues. CDR1 is SGHDT, CDR2 YYEEEE, per germline. Germline trimming cut 4 bases from V and 6 bases from J; bases unmatched to any gene: 2. The CDR3 sequence: CASSTDRAEAFF. The CDR3 coding sequence is TGTGCCAGCAGCACGGACAGGGCTGAAGCTTTCTTT.

The chain joins TRBV7-2 to TRBJ2-3; 10 bases agree with TRBD2. The CDR3 totals 17 residues. Germline V gene lookup returns CDR1 SGHTA and CDR2 FQGNSA. J was trimmed by 6 bases and V by 4 bases; bases with no gene match: 13. The chain's CDR3 is CASSSPPGLATPDTQYF. The DNA of the CDR3 is TGTGCCAGCAGCTCTCCTCCGGGACTAGCGACTCCCGATACGCAGTATTTT.

This clonotype was seen a handful of times. The chain carries TRBV12-3 or TRBV12-4 and TRBJ2-7, with D possibly TRBD2 on 6 matching bases. Trimming took off 8 bases at V and 3 bases at J, with 14 bases between the two ends. This CDR3 has 13 residues. CDR3 sequence (DNA): TGTGCCAGCCGGGGGACGCTCAACTACGAGCAGTACTTC. Residues: CASRGTLNYEQYF.

The rearrangement uses TRBV4-1 and TRBJ1-4, with 9 positions matching TRBD1. This CDR3 contains 15 residues. V was pared by 7 bases and J by 8 bases, with 11 bases of the junction left unmatched. The germline gives CDR1 MGHRA, CDR2 YSYEKL. In DNA form, the CDR3 reads TGCGCCAGCATGGGACAGGGAATAGAACGCGAAAAACTGTTTTTT. It codes for CASMGQGIEREKLFF.

This chain uses TRBV20-1 with TRBJ2-7; the match to TRBD2 covers 9 bases. V gave up 7 bases and J gave up 5 bases; unmatched junction bases: 9. This CDR3 spans 13 amino acids. Germline CDR1 is DFQATT and CDR2 is SNEGSKA (reference sequence). Written as DNA, the CDR3 is TGCAGTGTTTGGAGTAGCGGGGGCCACGAGCAGTACTTC. Translating it yields CSVWSSGGHEQYF.

The J gene is TRBJ2-7, the V gene TRBV2; 7 bases match TRBD2. Germline lookup yields CDR1 SNHLY and CDR2 FYNNEI. V gave up 11 bases and J gave up 6 bases; unmatched junction bases: 10. The CDR3 consists of 12 residues. CDR3 in DNA: TGTGCCTCTAGGGGAGGGGTCCGCGAGCAGTACTTC. Its protein is CASRGGVREQYF.

There are a few counts of this clonotype. The J gene is TRBJ2-3, the V gene TRBV7-2; D is unclear. CDR3 length: 13 amino acids. Per germline, CDR1 SGHTA and CDR2 FQGNSA. The V end was cut by 1 base, the J end by 5 bases, with 7 bases between. The CDR3 DNA reads as TGTGCCAGCAGCTTAGAGCAGAAAGATACGCAGTATTTT. Translated: CASSLEQKDTQYF. The whole variable domain, filled in from reference TRBV7-2 and TRBJ2-3, reads GAGVSQSPSNKVTEKGKDVELRCDPISGHTALYWYRQSLGQGLEFLIYFQGNSAPDKSGLPSDRFSAERTGGSVSTLTIQRTQQEDSAVYLCASSLEQKDTQYFGPGTRLTVL.

The V call is TRBV9, the J call TRBJ2-3; unclear D gene. There are 16 residues in the CDR3. Germline-derived CDR1 and CDR2 are SGDLS and YYNGEE. Trimming removed 6 bases at V and 0 bases at J, with 17 bases between. The DNA of the CDR3 is TGTGCCAGCACCACCAACAGCTTCTCTAGCACAGATACGCAGTATTTT. It yields the protein CASTTNSFSSTDTQYF.

This clonotype was detected only a few times. V usage is TRBV12-3 or TRBV12-4 and J usage is TRBJ2-3, with D perhaps assigned TRBD1 or TRBD2 (5 bases each). This CDR3 contains 17 residues. Deletions cut 3 bases from V and 6 bases from J, with 22 bases between. In DNA, the CDR3 is TGTGCCAGCAGTTTTGGTCCGCCCGGGACCCTTCGGGATACGCAGTATTTT. Encoded protein: CASSFGPPGTLRDTQYF.

This clonotype was seen ten or more times. The chain is built from TRBV12-3 or TRBV12-4 and TRBJ2-5; D is unresolved. The CDR3 covers 13 residues. V gave up 2 bases and J gave up 2 bases, with 6 bases separating them. For the CDR3, the DNA is TGTGCCAGCAGTTTAAGGCAGCAAGAGACCCAGTACTTC. Translation gives CASSLRQQETQYF.

This clonotype was observed a few times. This sequence joins TRBV5-6 and TRBJ2-4; the match to TRBD2 covers 8 bases. Germline V gives CDR1 SGHDT, CDR2 YYEEEE. The V segment lost 6 bases and the J segment 9 bases; nucleotides outside the gene matches: 5. The CDR3 length is 12 residues. CDR3 sequence (DNA): TGTGCCAGCAACCATCGGGGGGGCATTCAGTACTTC. This gives the protein CASNHRGGIQYF.

This clonotype turned up a few times. This sequence joins TRBV20-1 and TRBJ1-1, with 7 nucleotides matching TRBD1. The germline V gene has CDR1 DFQATT and CDR2 SNEGSKA (reference sequence). J lost 8 bases, V lost 3 bases, and 12 bases had no gene match. The CDR3 is 14 amino acids. The CDR3 region has the DNA TGCAGTGCTAGTCTTAGGGGACAGCTGAGAGAAGCTTTCTTT. This codes for CSASLRGQLREAFF.

This sequence joins TRBV4-2 and TRBJ2-5; D possibly matches TRBD1 or TRBD2 (5 bases each). V was shortened by 1 base and J by 2 bases, with 20 bases between the two germline ends. The CDR3 runs 18 residues. The germline V gene encodes CDR1 LGHNA and CDR2 YNFKEQ. The CDR3 sequence is CASSQAVRDGSKQETQYF. The CDR3 DNA reads TGTGCCAGCAGCCAAGCTGTCCGGGACGGAAGTAAGCAAGAGACCCAGTACTTC.

This clonotype was observed a handful of times. V gene TRBV7-2 combines with J gene TRBJ1-1; the D is unclear. This CDR3 is built from 17 residues. Germline V gene lookup returns CDR1 SGHTA and CDR2 FQGNSA. Trimming removed 2 bases at V and 1 base at J, with 17 bases between. The CDR3 here is CASSLWRGRFENTEAFF. In DNA form, the CDR3 reads TGTGCCAGCAGCTTATGGCGAGGGCGATTCGAGAACACTGAAGCTTTCTTT.

This clonotype was counted a few times. The chain is built from TRBV5-1 and TRBJ2-2; D may correspond to TRBD1 or TRBD2 (5 bases each). In germline, CDR1 is SGHRS, CDR2 YFSETQ. This CDR3 has 17 residues. V lost 0 bases and J lost 1, with 13 bases in between. The CDR3: CASSLDVGTKNTGELFF. The CDR3 DNA reads as TGCGCCAGCAGCTTGGACGTTGGGACCAAGAACACCGGGGAGCTGTTTTTT. The whole variable domain, filled in from reference TRBV5-1 and TRBJ2-2, reads KAGVTQTPRYLIKTRGQQVTLSCSPISGHRSVSWYQQTPGQGLQFLFEYFSETQRNKGNFPGRFSGRQFSNSRSEMNVSTLELGDSALYLCASSLDVGTKNTGELFFGEGSRLTVL.